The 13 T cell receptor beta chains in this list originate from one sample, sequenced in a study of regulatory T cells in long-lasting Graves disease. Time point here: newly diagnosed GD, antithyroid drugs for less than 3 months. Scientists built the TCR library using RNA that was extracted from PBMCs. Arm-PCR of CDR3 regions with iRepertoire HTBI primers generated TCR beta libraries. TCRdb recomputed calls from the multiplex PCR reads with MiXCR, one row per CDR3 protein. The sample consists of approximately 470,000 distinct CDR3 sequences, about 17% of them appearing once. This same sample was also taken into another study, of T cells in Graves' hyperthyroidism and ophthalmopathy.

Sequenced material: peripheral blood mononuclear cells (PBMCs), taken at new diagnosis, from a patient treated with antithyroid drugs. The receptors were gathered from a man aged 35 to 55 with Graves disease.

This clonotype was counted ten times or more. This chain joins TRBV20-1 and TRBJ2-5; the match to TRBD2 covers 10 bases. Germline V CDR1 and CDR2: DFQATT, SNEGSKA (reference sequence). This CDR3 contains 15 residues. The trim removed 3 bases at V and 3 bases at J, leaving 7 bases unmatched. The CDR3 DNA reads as TGCAGTGCTAGTACTAGCGGGAAAATGGAAGAGACCCAGTACTTC. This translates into CSASTSGKMEETQYF.

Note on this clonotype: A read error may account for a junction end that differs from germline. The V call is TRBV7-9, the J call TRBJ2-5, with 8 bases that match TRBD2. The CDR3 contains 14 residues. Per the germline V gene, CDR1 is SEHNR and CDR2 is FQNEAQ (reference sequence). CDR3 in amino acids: CASSLAGSRETQYF. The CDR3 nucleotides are TGTGCCAGCAGTTTAGCGGGATCAAGAGAGACCCAGTACTTC.

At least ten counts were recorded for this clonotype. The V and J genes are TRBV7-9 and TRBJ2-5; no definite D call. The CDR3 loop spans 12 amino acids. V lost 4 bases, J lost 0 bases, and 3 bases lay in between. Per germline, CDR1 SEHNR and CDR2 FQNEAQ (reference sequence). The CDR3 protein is CASSSHQETQYF. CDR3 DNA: TGTGCCAGCAGCTCCCACCAAGAGACCCAGTACTTC.

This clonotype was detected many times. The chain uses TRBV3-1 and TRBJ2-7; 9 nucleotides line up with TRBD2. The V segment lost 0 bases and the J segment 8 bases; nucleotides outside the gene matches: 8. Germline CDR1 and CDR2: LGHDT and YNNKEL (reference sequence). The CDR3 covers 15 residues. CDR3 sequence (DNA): TGTGCCAGCAGCCAAGATTCGGGCCTAGCGGGACAGCAGTACTTC. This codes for CASSQDSGLAGQQYF.

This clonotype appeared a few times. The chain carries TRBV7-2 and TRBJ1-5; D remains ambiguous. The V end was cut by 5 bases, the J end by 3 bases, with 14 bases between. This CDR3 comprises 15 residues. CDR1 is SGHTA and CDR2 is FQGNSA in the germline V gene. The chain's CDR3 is CASSQYPGDNQPQHF. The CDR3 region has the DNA TGTGCCAGCAGCCAGTATCCCGGAGACAATCAGCCCCAGCATTTT.

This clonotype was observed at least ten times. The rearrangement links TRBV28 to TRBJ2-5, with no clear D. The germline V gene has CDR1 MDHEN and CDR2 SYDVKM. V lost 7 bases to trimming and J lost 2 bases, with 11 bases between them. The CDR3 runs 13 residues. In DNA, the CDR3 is TGTGCCAGCACCCCCGGCAGGCAAGAGACCCAGTACTTC. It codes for CASTPGRQETQYF.

The CDR3 loop reads CASSIGHSEQYF. Here the CDR3 DNA reads TGTGCCAGTAGTATCGGGCACTCCGAGCAGTACTTC. This sequence joins TRBV19 and TRBJ2-7; D unclear. Trimming removed 3 bases from V and 6 bases from J, with 9 bases in between. The CDR3 is 12 residues long. The germline V gene encodes CDR1 LNHDA and CDR2 SQIVND (reference sequence).

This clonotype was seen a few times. CDR3 nucleotides: TGTGCCAGCAGCCAAGACCAAGGGGGACTATTCCCCGGGGAGCTGTTTTTT. Translated: CASSQDQGGLFPGELFF. J is TRBJ2-2 and V is TRBV4-2, with D possibly matching TRBD2 (7 bases). The CDR3 covers 17 residues. Germline CDR1 is LGHNA and CDR2 is YNFKEQ. The V gene lost 0 bases and the J gene lost 6 bases, with 17 bases spanning the gap.

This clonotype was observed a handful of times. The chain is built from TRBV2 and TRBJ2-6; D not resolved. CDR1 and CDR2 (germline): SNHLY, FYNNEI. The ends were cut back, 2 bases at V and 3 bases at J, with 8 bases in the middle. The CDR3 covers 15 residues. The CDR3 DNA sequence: TGTGCCAGCAGTGAAAAGTGGGTTGGGGCCAACGTCCTGACTTTC. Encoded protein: CASSEKWVGANVLTF.

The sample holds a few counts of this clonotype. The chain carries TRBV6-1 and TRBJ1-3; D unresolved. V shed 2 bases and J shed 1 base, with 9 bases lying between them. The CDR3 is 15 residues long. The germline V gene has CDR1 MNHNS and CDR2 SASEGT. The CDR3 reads CASSEMMRSGNTIYF. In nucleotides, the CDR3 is TGTGCCAGCAGTGAAATGATGAGATCTGGAAACACCATATATTTT.

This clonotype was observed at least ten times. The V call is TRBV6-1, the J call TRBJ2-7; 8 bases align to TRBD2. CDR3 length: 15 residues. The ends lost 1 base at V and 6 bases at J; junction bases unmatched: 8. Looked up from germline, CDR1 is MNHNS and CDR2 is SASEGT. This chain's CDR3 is CASSEVAGGQREQYF. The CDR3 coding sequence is TGTGCCAGCAGTGAAGTGGCGGGAGGTCAGCGCGAGCAGTACTTC.

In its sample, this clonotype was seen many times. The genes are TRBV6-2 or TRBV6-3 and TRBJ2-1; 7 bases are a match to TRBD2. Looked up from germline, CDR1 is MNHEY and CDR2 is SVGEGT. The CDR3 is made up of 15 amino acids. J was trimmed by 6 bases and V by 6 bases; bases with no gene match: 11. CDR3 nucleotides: TGTGCCAGCAGAGGGACCGTGGGAGGGGTCAATGAGCAGTTCTTC. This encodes CASRGTVGGVNEQFF.

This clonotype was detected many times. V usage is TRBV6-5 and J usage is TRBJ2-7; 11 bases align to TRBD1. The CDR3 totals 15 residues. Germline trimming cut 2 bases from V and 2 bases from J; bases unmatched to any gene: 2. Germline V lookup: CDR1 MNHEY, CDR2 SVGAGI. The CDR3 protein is CASSYTGQGAYEQYF. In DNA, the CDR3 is TGTGCCAGCAGTTACACGGGACAGGGGGCCTACGAGCAGTACTTC.